This T cell receptor (beta chain) was captured by sequencing in a study of blood T cell repertoires in COVID-19. V lost 6 bases to trimming and J lost 4 bases, with 13 bases between them. Germline V lookup: CDR1 MNHEY, CDR2 SMNVEV (reference sequence). The CDR3 covers 13 residues. The method was immunoSEQ multiplex PCR; TCRdb's version includes in-frame clones alone and lacks a portion of them. Of about 370,000 clones listed, approximately 90% are singletons. The chain is built from TRBV27 and TRBJ2-7; no firm D call. The TCR comes from a man younger than 35 who had recovered from COVID-19. The sequenced sample was PBMCs or T cells enriched from blood (not recorded which). Here the CDR3 DNA reads TGTGCCAGCAGCCCCTCTCTAGATTACGAGCAGTACTTC. This encodes CASSPSLDYEQYF.